This T cell receptor beta chain derives from a study of cytomegalovirus exposure and HLA in healthy donors (dated by TCRdb to about 2017). For context, the study as a whole: An earlier analysis of some 620 of the donors reported roughly 300 Gb of sequence data and 117 million unique TCR beta sequences obtained from some 170 million T cells. An early release that covered some 630 HLA-typed donors contained about 300 gigabases of sequencing data and 75 million to 100 million unique TCR sequences. The genetic ancestry cluster associated with self-reported Caucasian donors included over 65% of the approximately 430 genotyped donors. The aim of the study was to test whether cataloging public T cell receptors could identify signatures of past pathogen exposure. Using immunosequencing, the study profiled T cell repertoires from about 650 subjects and related those repertoires to cytomegalovirus serostatus. A separate validation cohort of 100 to 150 different subjects was used in addition to the roughly 670-subject first cohort. High-throughput TCR immunosequencing, statistical association of individual TCRs with disease status, and machine learning were combined to predict cytomegalovirus infection status. In a later analysis, previously published TCR beta repertoires from 550 to 750 donors were re-analyzed and high-resolution HLA genotyping was added so that TCR occurrence patterns could be studied. Rather than drawing on any new phenotypic data, the later analysis identified candidate immune exposures from TCR beta sequences and the way those sequences occurred across donors. In an earlier analysis of roughly 580 of the donors, high-throughput TCR beta sequencing was used to judge whether each TCR beta V gene segment behaved as functional or pseudogenic. Donor age, sex, ethnicity and CMV serostatus were compiled together with the repertoire data. Genome-wide SNP genotypes for about 65% of the roughly 700 donors were used in a later genetic analysis, which treated that subset as a discovery cohort. All discovery cohort repertoires had been generated using a single sequencing platform. HLA typing covered class I and class II loci at four-digit resolution. The number of typed donors differed by locus: about 629-640 for A, B, C, DRB1 and DQB1; some 540 for DQA1; 606 for DPA1; and some 470 for DPB1. Because of strong linkage in the cohort, 5 or 6 DR-DQ haplotypes were treated as single units for association and clustering. Across approximately 400 genotyped donors of the cohort, an average of roughly 250,000 unique TCR beta nucleotide sequences per donor were sequenced, and 15% to 20% of those sequences were non-productive.

Libraries were made using the immunoSEQ multiplex PCR assay. For the multiplex PCR, a mixture combining 60 forward primers for TCR Vbeta segments and 13 reverse primers for TCR Jbeta segments was used. Amplification of the CDR3 region of rearranged TCR beta genes was performed with a multiplex PCR assay on genomic DNA. On the Illumina HiSeq System, the amplified TCR beta libraries were sequenced as 87-base-pair reads. Per the source publication's procedure: A later analysis tallied tens of millions of unique TCR beta chains across the 550 to 850 repertoires, and approximately 11 million of those chains were shared by two or more donors. To remove PCR and sequencing errors, raw reads were error-corrected and collapsed into unique sequences using a nearest-neighbor algorithm that merged closely related sequences. CDR3 sequences were aligned to IMGT reference sequences to assign V, D and J gene segments. For a sequence to be retained, a match of at least six nucleotides to both a V gene segment and a J gene segment was required. Rearrangements were classified as productive when the CDR3 lacked stop codons and remained in frame with V and J, and all other rearrangements were classified as non-productive. CDR3 was defined according to IMGT convention as the region running from the second conserved V-encoded cysteine to the conserved J-encoded phenylalanine. The earlier analysis of roughly 590 of the donors excluded any sequence lacking an unambiguous match to a single V gene segment. In an earlier analysis of 587 of the donors, V segments were called functional above 56.7% productive rearrangements and were called segregating when the between-donor standard deviation exceeded 5%. A statistical classification framework was built for diagnosing cytomegalovirus status from the catalog of TCR beta chain sequences. In a later analysis, V and J genes were assigned by comparing TCR nucleotide sequences against IMGT/GENE-DB human TR gene sequences. Using the TCRdist pipeline, a later analysis assigned CDR3 sequences along with most-parsimonious VDJ recombination scenarios. A later analysis defined each TCR beta chain by its CDR3 amino acid sequence plus V-gene family, and excluded reads lacking a unique V-gene family. A later analysis removed several hundred highly shared, low-generation-probability nucleotide sequences to deal with suspected cross-contamination and a sequencing artifact. In a later analysis, a clonal expansion index for each public chain was calculated from normalized within-repertoire ranks of inferred template counts. A later analysis computed generation probabilities with a VDJ recombination model fitted to out-of-frame rearrangements, and checked the results against IGoR. Hypergeometric tests were used in a later analysis to score TCR-TCR, TCR-HLA and TCR-CMV co-occurrence, with a repertoire-size bias correction applied to the TCR pairs. To estimate false discovery rates, a later analysis permuted the HLA or CMV assignments 20 times. A later analysis grouped co-occurring TCRs with DBSCAN, adding TCRdist sequence similarity when clustering within HLA-allele-positive subsets. Repertoires with fewer than 30,000 or more than 120,000 public chains were left out of co-occurrence clustering, as were roughly five repertoires with anomalous nucleotide sharing. TCRdb limited this immuneACCESS table to in-frame rearrangements with V and J called. A share of clones is missing; checked studies link under half to unresolved V genes, and the rest is unexplained. V and J calls and clone size are given by that table; D and trimming were obtained from the DNA. The sample has roughly 100,000 clones on record, more than 75% of them singletons. Under 8% of the sample belongs to the ten largest clones.

In total, around 600 healthy bone marrow donors made up the cohort. All cohort members were sampled while nominally healthy, although unrecorded immune exposures were likely present. The donor tested CMV seropositive, placing the donor among the 289 seropositive members of the cohort. Every donor gave a peripheral blood sample, and the peripheral blood mononuclear cells from that sample were used for TCR beta sequencing. The Qiagen DNeasy Blood Extraction Kit was used to extract genomic DNA from the blood cell samples. Here is what the overall study found, with its caveats: Because counts were too low, fewer than 20 rarely observed V segments, including chromosome 9 orphons, were excluded from the earlier analysis of about 500 of the donors. The sequencing pipeline was judged likely to have produced a cluster of highly shared sequence variants as a technical artifact. The classifier was reported to diagnose cytomegalovirus status with high specificity and sensitivity in both the original cohort and the validation cohort. The cohort was sequenced for TCR beta chains only, and without alpha or paired-chain data the features that could be detected were limited. V-gene and J-gene trimming of TCR beta chains was associated with a missense DCLRE1C variant in a later genetic analysis, and the association was replicated in an independent cohort. A total of fewer than 200 TCR beta chains were listed by the study as associated with cytomegalovirus. While some public TCRs were present in many individuals, most TCR sequences turned up only very rarely across donors. HLA typing was unavailable for some donors at each locus, so association tests used only the typed subset. According to a later analysis, parvovirus B19, influenza, CMV and Epstein-Barr virus appeared linked to several top co-occurrence clusters. Strong co-occurrence of HLA alleles, especially DR and DQ, made assigning TCR associations to individual alleles difficult. Sequencing depth was assumed to be roughly uniform across donors in the presence/absence analyses, though that assumption may not hold. In a later genetic analysis, fewer N-insertions in productive TCRs were reported among donors in an Asian-associated ancestry cluster than the roughly 710-donor mean. A later analysis found that HLA-associated TCR beta chains were more clonally expanded and had lower generation probabilities than equally common non-associated chains. According to a later analysis, most CMV-associated TCR beta chains appeared to be HLA-restricted, and the HLA associations seemed to be driven largely by CMV exposure. Three of the identified cytomegalovirus-associated TCR beta chains were confirmed in vitro to be specific for cytomegalovirus antigens. A later analysis found that TCR association rates varied across HLA loci, with DRB1 alleles showing the most associated TCRs and HLA-C alleles the fewest. At a false discovery rate of 0.05, a later analysis linked roughly 17,000 TCR beta sequences to specific HLA alleles. Linkage disequilibrium might explain the correlated functional status among segregating V segments, but an unknown experimental factor could not be excluded. A further reported finding was that TCR beta sequences accurately predicted the HLA-A and HLA-B alleles for most subjects in the first cohort. Immune exposure information for the cohort was limited to CMV serostatus. The authors suggested that the approach could potentially be generalized to other disease states and immunological phenotypes. In an earlier analysis of about 550 of the donors, most TCR beta V segments were observed in productive rearrangements about 87% or about 30% of the time, broadly matching IMGT annotations.

Worth noting for this clone: The specificity of this receptor is unknown. The sample holds no much larger clone one base away, and base qualities are not on file.

The TCR comes from a woman between 50 and 59 years old in good health and CMV-seropositive. Sequencing input: PBMCs.

The CDR3 reads CASSGSTGEAYNEQFF. The nucleotides are TGTGCCAGTAGTGGTTCGACAGGGGAGGCCTACAATGAGCAGTTCTTC. The V and J genes are TRBV19 and TRBJ2-1; TRBD1 fits 8 bases in the junction. Via the germline V gene (reference sequence), CDR1 is LNHDA and CDR2 SQIVND. Relative to germline, V is missing 5 bases and J is missing 2 bases, with 8 bases of the junction outside any gene match. The CDR3 holds 16 amino acids from the cysteine to the phenylalanine. The entry retains the CDR3 DNA only, 48 bases that are in frame from base 1.